The 7 T cell receptor beta chains given below trace back to one sample, sequenced in a study of blood T cell repertoires in COVID-19. Assay: immunoSEQ multiplex PCR; the TCRdb copy retains only in-frame clones and omits some. The profile covers tens of thousands of clones, with approximately 86% appearing a single time and 20% to 25% taken by the ten largest. The sequenced sample consisted of peripheral blood. The receptors derive from a woman aged 80 or over in a cohort sampled during active or convalescent COVID-19.

The chain uses TRBV19 and TRBJ1-1; the match to TRBD1 covers 7 bases. The CDR3 has 15 amino acids. Germline V gene lookup returns CDR1 LNHDA and CDR2 SQIVND (reference sequence). Trimming at V came to 5 bases and at J to 1 base, leaving 7 bases not matched to a gene. The CDR3 DNA is TGTGCCAGTAGTCCGCGACAGGGCCAGAACACTGAAGCTTTCTTT. This encodes CASSPRQGQNTEAFF. Combining the CDR3 with reference TRBV19 and TRBJ1-1 gives the whole variable domain DGGITQSPKYLFRKEGQNVTLSCEQNLNHDAMYWYRQDPGQGLRLIYYSQIVNDFQKGDIAEGYSVSREKKESFPLTVTSAQKNPTAFYLCASSPRQGQNTEAFFGQGTRLTVV.

J is TRBJ2-3 and V is TRBV5-1, with D possibly matching TRBD2 (7 bases). The CDR3 has 18 residues. The germline V and J ends were trimmed by 4 bases and 2 bases, with 23 bases remaining between them. Looked up from germline, CDR1 is SGHRS and CDR2 is YFSETQ. The CDR3 coding sequence is TGCGCCAGCAGCATCCTCGTTCGGGGAGGGGGGCCCACAGATACGCAGTATTTT. It specifies CASSILVRGGGPTDTQYF.

This chain connects TRBV5-4 to TRBJ2-6; D perhaps matches TRBD1 (6 bases). The germline V and J ends were trimmed by 0 bases and 13 bases, with 20 bases remaining between them. This CDR3 comprises 16 residues. Looked up from germline, CDR1 is SGHNT and CDR2 is YYREEE (reference sequence). The CDR3 reads CASSLGPAAGDRVLTF. The CDR3 DNA sequence: TGTGCCAGCAGCTTGGGTCCGGCGGCAGGGGATCGAGTCCTGACTTTC.

J is TRBJ2-7 and V is TRBV18; 7 bases agree with TRBD1. Germline lookup yields CDR1 KGHSH and CDR2 LQKENI. V was pared by 3 bases and J by 4 bases, with 6 bases of the junction left unmatched. The length of the CDR3 is 14 residues. The CDR3 nucleotides are TGTGCCAGCTCACCCCCGGGACAGACATACGAGCAGTACTTC. Its protein product is CASSPPGQTYEQYF. Based on the CDR3 plus reference TRBV18 and TRBJ2-7, the full variable domain is NAGVMQNPRHLVRRRGQEARLRCSPMKGHSHVYWYRQLPEEGLKFMVYLQKENIIDESGMPKERFSAEFPKEGPSILRIQQVVRGDSAAYFCASSPPGQTYEQYFGPGTRLTVT.

This chain links TRBV2 with TRBJ1-5; 8 bases line up with TRBD1. There are 15 residues in the CDR3. Germline CDR1 is SNHLY and CDR2 is FYNNEI. V dropped 6 bases and J dropped 2; count of bases not matched to a gene: 6. The DNA for the CDR3 is TGTGCCAGCAGCCCGACAGGGGCGGGCAATCAGCCCCAGCATTTT. Its protein product is CASSPTGAGNQPQHF.

V gene TRBV9 combines with J gene TRBJ1-3; 7 positions agree with TRBD1. The CDR3 consists of 15 residues. CDR1 and CDR2 (germline): SGDLS, YYNGEE. The ends lost 0 bases at V and 4 bases at J; junction bases unmatched: 4. CDR3 nucleotides: TGTGCCAGCAGCGTAGGGCAGGGGGAAGGAAACACCATATATTTT. It is translated as CASSVGQGEGNTIYF.

CDR3 amino acids: CASSLSSGNYEQYF. The CDR3 nucleotides are TGTGCCAGCAGCTTAAGTAGCGGCAACTACGAGCAGTACTTC. The chain couples TRBV7-2 to TRBJ2-7; D perhaps matches TRBD2 (6 bases). V lost 2 bases and J lost 3, with 11 bases in between. Germline values: CDR1 SGHTA, CDR2 FQGNSA. The CDR3 covers 14 residues.